Each of the 17 T cell receptor beta chains below was sequenced from the same sample in a study of T cell repertoires and leukemia-associated antigens (dated by TCRdb to between 2019 and 2020). Their recognized antigens are unknown. Receptor libraries were prepared by 5' RACE. This sample was sequenced with an Illumina MiSeq. TCRdb reprocessing: public reads trimmed at Q25 with fastp, clones called with MiXCR, in-frame beta chains kept. CDR3 protein sequences are deduplicated, and each keeps its most common genes and DNA. Across this sample there are 9,000 to 15,000 distinct CDR3 sequences, with approximately 39% seen only once. Of the sample, 30% to 40% falls within the top ten clones. Material: CD3+ T cells sorted from blood and cultured. All receptors derive from a female donor in good health.

This chain connects TRBV12-3 or TRBV12-4 to TRBJ2-7; the D is unclear. The V end lost 3 bases, the J end lost 0 bases, and 9 bases lay between the germline ends. This CDR3 comprises 14 residues. The CDR3 region has the DNA TGTGCCAGCAGTTTCGGTCCAGGCTCCTACGAGCAGTACTTC. Residues: CASSFGPGSYEQYF.

The chain employs TRBV10-3 and TRBJ2-1, with 11 bases aligning to TRBD2. This CDR3 spans 18 amino acids. With 6 bases clipped from V and 8 bases from J, the junction kept 18 bases outside the gene matches. CDR1 is ENHRY, CDR2 SYGVKD, per germline. CDR3 nucleotides: TGTGCCATCAGCCCCGACAATTTCTTAGCGGGAGGGCCGCATGAGCAGTTCTTC. Translating gives CAISPDNFLAGGPHEQFF.

This clonotype was recorded many times. V gene TRBV28 combines with J gene TRBJ1-2, with no clear D. Germline CDR1 is MDHEN and CDR2 is SYDVKM. This CDR3 region has 14 residues. Trimming shortened V by 6 bases and J by 0 bases, and 11 bases separated the two germline ends. CDR3: CASSLSVANYGYTF. CDR3 bases: TGTGCCAGCAGCTTGTCGGTTGCTAACTATGGCTACACCTTC.

Of note for this clonotype: An end of the junction differs from the germline gene, which may be a read error. The chain combines TRBV7-9 with TRBJ1-1; possibly TRBD1 for D (5 bases). Germline assignment: CDR1 SEHNR and CDR2 FQNEAQ (reference sequence). The CDR3 spans 13 residues. The CDR3 DNA reads as TGCGCCAGCAGCTCAAGGGGCCCGTTTGAAGCTTTCTTT. Its protein is CASSSRGPFEAFF.

This clonotype was counted between two and nine times. V usage is TRBV7-2 and J usage is TRBJ1-6, with TRBD1 matching 9 bases. The CDR3 consists of 14 residues. Unmatched junction bases numbered 5, after V lost 5 bases and J lost 9 bases. The V gene's germline CDR1 is SGHTA and CDR2 FQGNSA. CDR3 region: CASSLGQGVSPLHF. The CDR3 DNA is TGTGCCAGCAGCCTGGGACAGGGCGTTTCACCCCTCCACTTT. The variable domain in full, with the rest retrieved from reference TRBV7-2 and TRBJ1-6, is GAGVSQSPSNKVTEKGKDVELRCDPISGHTALYWYRQSLGQGLEFLIYFQGNSAPDKSGLPSDRFSAERTGGSVSTLTIQRTQQEDSAVYLCASSLGQGVSPLHFGNGTRLTVT.

By proportion, this clonotype is medium-sized. The J gene is TRBJ1-6, the V gene TRBV9; 7 bases agree with TRBD1. This CDR3 is built from 15 residues. The trim removed 3 bases at V and 7 bases at J, leaving 7 bases unmatched. The germline CDR1 and CDR2 sequences are SGDLS and YYNGEE. CDR3 protein: CASSASTGINSPLHF. CDR3 nucleotides: TGTGCCAGCAGCGCCTCGACAGGGATAAATTCACCCCTCCACTTT.

This clonotype is classed as medium-sized (0.01 to 0.1%). The chain is built from TRBV7-9 and TRBJ1-1; D is unclear. The CDR3 is 12 amino acids. The germline V gene has CDR1 SEHNR and CDR2 FQNEAQ (reference sequence). Between the trimmed V and J ends, which lost 4 bases and 6 bases, there was a span of 9 bases. CDR3 amino acids: CASSSSAPEAFF. The CDR3 nucleotides read TGTGCCAGCAGCTCAAGCGCCCCTGAAGCTTTCTTT.

This clonotype was counted a few times. This chain links TRBV20-1 with TRBJ2-1; unclear D gene. The CDR3 covers 12 residues. The germline V gene encodes CDR1 DFQATT and CDR2 SNEGSKA (reference sequence). Trimming pared 1 base from V and 9 bases from J, leaving 10 bases between. CDR3 loop: CSARGNRIEQFF. The DNA of the CDR3 is TGCAGTGCTAGAGGGAATAGAATTGAGCAGTTCTTC.

This clonotype was picked up many times. The chain uses TRBV6-1 and TRBJ2-7; 11 bases line up with TRBD1. The V and J ends lost 8 bases and 3 bases, in that order; junction bases with no gene match: 6. Germline V gene lookup returns CDR1 MNHNS and CDR2 SASEGT. The CDR3 extends over 14 amino acids. CDR3 region: CASSRGQGGYEQYF. CDR3 sequence (DNA): TGTGCCAGCTCAAGGGGACAGGGGGGCTACGAGCAGTACTTC.

This clonotype came up once. The chain is built from TRBV7-9 and TRBJ2-5, with 10 nucleotides matching TRBD2. Per the germline V gene, CDR1 is SEHNR and CDR2 is FQNEAQ (reference sequence). This CDR3 region has 14 residues. V was pared by 5 bases and J by 2 bases, with 2 bases of the junction left unmatched. The CDR3: CASSRTSGQETQYF. The CDR3 DNA sequence: TGTGCCAGCAGCCGGACTAGCGGTCAAGAGACCCAGTACTTC.

The chain combines TRBV20-1 with TRBJ2-3; the match to TRBD2 covers 13 bases. This CDR3 contains 15 residues. Germline V CDR1 and CDR2: DFQATT, SNEGSKA (reference sequence). With 6 bases clipped from V and 3 bases from J, the junction kept 6 bases outside the gene matches. The CDR3 here is CSAVGLAGRTDTQYF. The DNA of the CDR3 is TGCAGTGCAGTGGGACTAGCGGGGCGTACAGATACGCAGTATTTT.

The rearrangement links TRBV3-1 to TRBJ2-7; D possibly corresponds to TRBD1 (6 bases). This CDR3 region has 14 residues. In germline, CDR1 is LGHDT, CDR2 YNNKEL (reference sequence). Trimming cost V 4 bases and J 7 bases, with 17 bases left between them. The CDR3 bases are TGTGCCAGCAGCCGATCCGTTGGGGGCAGAGAGCAGTACTTC. Amino acid sequence: CASSRSVGGREQYF.

The J gene is TRBJ1-1, the V gene TRBV5-1; TRBD1 matches 7 bases. Germline values: CDR1 SGHRS, CDR2 YFSETQ. J lost 11 bases, V lost 4 bases, and 8 bases had no gene match. This CDR3 has 12 amino acids. The CDR3 region is CASSRGDSVAFF. The CDR3 DNA reads TGCGCCAGCAGCAGGGGGGACAGTGTGGCTTTCTTT. The full variable domain, in which reference TRBV5-1 and TRBJ1-1 provide the parts outside the CDR3, is KAGVTQTPRYLIKTRGQQVTLSCSPISGHRSVSWYQQTPGQGLQFLFEYFSETQRNKGNFPGRFSGRQFSNSRSEMNVSTLELGDSALYLCASSRGDSVAFFGQGTRLTVV.

This clonotype was seen only a few times. The chain couples TRBV12-3 or TRBV12-4 to TRBJ2-1; D is undetermined. This CDR3 is built from 14 residues. With 6 bases removed from V and 2 bases from J, the gap between germline ends came to 11 bases. The CDR3 region is CASSPAAAYNEQFF. The CDR3 DNA sequence: TGTGCCAGCAGCCCGGCCGCAGCCTACAATGAGCAGTTCTTC.

This clonotype came up once. The rearrangement uses TRBV18 and TRBJ1-2, with TRBD1 identical over 7 bases. J gave up 4 bases and V 2 bases, and 4 bases lay outside the gene matches. CDR3 length equals 14 residues. Germline V CDR1 and CDR2: KGHSH, LQKENI. This CDR3 is CASSPTGDGYGYTF. In nucleotides, the CDR3 is TGTGCCAGCTCACCAACAGGGGATGGCTATGGCTACACCTTC.

This chain connects TRBV24-1 to TRBJ2-5, with D hard to call. V shed 4 bases and J shed 0 bases, with 17 bases lying between them. The CDR3 is 17 residues long. The germline V gene has CDR1 KGHDR and CDR2 SFDVKD. In DNA, the CDR3 is TGTGCCACCAGTGAAGCCTGTGGCCAGGCACACCAAGAGACCCAGTACTTC. Translated, it gives CATSEACGQAHQETQYF.

This clonotype showed up many times. This chain joins TRBV18 and TRBJ1-1; no definite D call. This CDR3 comprises 15 residues. Germline CDR1 and CDR2: KGHSH and LQKENI. Trimming removed 6 bases at V and 1 base at J, with 15 bases between. In nucleotides, the CDR3 is TGTGCCAGCTCCCCCGCGGGCACTGAGAACACTGAAGCTTTCTTT. It yields the protein CASSPAGTENTEAFF. The variable domain in full, with the rest retrieved from reference TRBV18 and TRBJ1-1, is NAGVMQNPRHLVRRRGQEARLRCSPMKGHSHVYWYRQLPEEGLKFMVYLQKENIIDESGMPKERFSAEFPKEGPSILRIQQVVRGDSAAYFCASSPAGTENTEAFFGQGTRLTVV.